This T cell receptor (beta chain) was sequenced during a study of molecular identifiers for immune sequencing clone quantification. Findings and caveats of the study: Highly expanded clone sizes could be underestimated by identical TCR molecules that share a barcode.

With 10%, 30% or 50% of RNA, roughly 17,000 to 1,000,000 naive CD8 T cells were sequenced. This clonotype was recorded a few times. Its antigen remains unknown. TCRdb independently ran MiXCR on the PCR reads; one entry per CDR3 protein. The sample holds about 500,000 distinct CDR3 sequences, under 30% seen once. This TCR derives from a human donor in good health. Some libraries in this study had Jurkat cell RNA spiked in. The sample was naive CD8+ T cells from blood, with Jurkat cell RNA spiked in. Sample subset: FACS-sorted CD8+CD4-CCR7+CD45RA+ naive T cells.

The CDR3 is CAISEPRGAGAFF. The CDR3 coding sequence is TGTGCCATCAGTGAGCCCCGGGGCGCGGGAGCTTTCTTT. This sequence joins TRBV10-3 and TRBJ1-1; D perhaps matches TRBD1 (5 bases). Trimming left V 2 bases short and J 10 bases short, with 14 bases between. CDR1 and CDR2 from the germline V gene are ENHRY and SYGVKD. The CDR3 spans 13 residues.